These 9 T cell receptor beta chains were sequenced from one sample in a study of blood T cell repertoires in COVID-19. The repertoire was sequenced with immunoSEQ multiplex PCR; TCRdb's copy has only in-frame clones and lacks some. This table has roughly 99,000 clones, around 83% appearing once. Sequenced input: peripheral blood. The receptors were gathered from a man between 65 and 80 years old with acute or convalescent COVID-19.

In this sample, this clone turned up a few times. The genes are TRBV2 and TRBJ1-4, with unresolved D. This CDR3 is built from 15 residues. Per the germline V gene, CDR1 is SNHLY and CDR2 is FYNNEI. V was cut by 5 bases and J by 6 bases, with 16 bases left in between. CDR3 region: CASSRRTGIDEKLFF. The CDR3 DNA follows: TGTGCCAGCAGTCGACGTACGGGGATAGATGAAAAACTGTTTTTT.

This chain links TRBV19 with TRBJ1-5; 8 bases fit TRBD1. This CDR3 comprises 16 residues. Trimming at V came to 8 bases and at J to 4 bases, leaving 13 bases not matched to a gene. Germline values: CDR1 LNHDA, CDR2 SQIVND (reference sequence). In DNA form, the CDR3 reads TGTGCCAGTTGTCCCCTCGACAGGGGATGGAATCAGCCCCAGCATTTT. This translates into CASCPLDRGWNQPQHF.

This clone has more than one count but fewer than ten. The chain recombines TRBV18 with TRBJ2-2; 14 bases agree with TRBD2. Germline V gene sequence: CDR1 KGHSH, CDR2 LQKENI. CDR3 size: 16 residues. J gave up 6 bases and V 3 bases, and 3 bases lay outside the gene matches. CDR3 protein: CASSPGLAGVAGELFF. The CDR3 coding sequence is TGTGCCAGCTCACCGGGACTAGCGGGGGTTGCCGGGGAGCTGTTTTTT.

The chain links TRBV5-1 to TRBJ2-7; 9 bases align to TRBD2. This CDR3 is 18 amino acids long. CDR1 SGHRS and CDR2 YFSETQ come from the germline V gene. The ends lost 0 bases at V and 3 bases at J; junction bases unmatched: 13. As DNA, the CDR3 is TGCGCCAGCAGCTTGGGCGGCGGGGGGGCCTTAGTAAACTACGAGCAGTACTTC. The encoded protein is CASSLGGGGALVNYEQYF. The entire variable domain, with the rest obtained from reference TRBV5-1 and TRBJ2-7, is as follows: KAGVTQTPRYLIKTRGQQVTLSCSPISGHRSVSWYQQTPGQGLQFLFEYFSETQRNKGNFPGRFSGRQFSNSRSEMNVSTLELGDSALYLCASSLGGGGALVNYEQYFGPGTRLTVT.

Worth noting for this clone: The junction departs from the called germline gene at one end, perhaps through a read error. V usage is TRBV5-5 and J usage is TRBJ1-1; D uncertain. This CDR3 has 13 residues. Germline V lookup: CDR1 SGHKS, CDR2 YYEKEE (reference sequence). This CDR3 reads CATSGEIGTEAFF. CDR3 sequence (DNA): TGTGCCACCAGCGGGGAGATAGGCACTGAAGCTTTCTTT.

V and J are TRBV18 and TRBJ2-2; 9 nucleotides align to TRBD1. Germline V gene sequence: CDR1 KGHSH, CDR2 LQKENI. V trimming: 5 bases; J trimming: 1 base; junction bases outside the gene matches: 5. This CDR3 contains 16 residues. The CDR3 nucleotides read TGTGCCAGCTCAATTTCGGGACAGGGGAACACCGGGGAGCTGTTTTTT. Encoded protein: CASSISGQGNTGELFF. Full variable domain (rest looked up from reference TRBV18 and TRBJ2-2): NAGVMQNPRHLVRRRGQEARLRCSPMKGHSHVYWYRQLPEEGLKFMVYLQKENIIDESGMPKERFSAEFPKEGPSILRIQQVVRGDSAAYFCASSISGQGNTGELFFGEGSRLTVL.

J is TRBJ1-1 and V is TRBV19; 12 bases map to TRBD1. CDR1 is LNHDA, CDR2 SQIVND, per germline (reference sequence). The ends lost 10 bases at V and 0 bases at J; junction bases unmatched: 9. This CDR3 has 16 amino acids. This chain's CDR3 is CATTGTGGTMNTEAFF. The CDR3 DNA is TGTGCCACAACCGGGACAGGGGGCACTATGAACACTGAAGCTTTCTTT.

This chain connects TRBV7-2 to TRBJ2-1; TRBD1 aligns across 7 bases. The CDR3 runs to 14 residues. V lost 5 bases, J lost 8 bases, and 9 bases stayed unmatched. CDR1 and CDR2 (germline): SGHTA, FQGNSA. CDR3 bases: TGTGCCAGCAGCCCGCGACAGGGCTCGCATGAGCAGTTCTTC. Protein sequence: CASSPRQGSHEQFF.

The genes are TRBV7-6 and TRBJ2-5, with 12 bases fitting TRBD2. Germline lookup yields CDR1 SGHVS and CDR2 FNYEAQ. The length of the CDR3 is 16 residues. With V trimmed by 5 bases and J by 5 bases, 9 bases remained unmatched. This CDR3 reads CASSANLAGGRETQYF. As DNA, the CDR3 is TGTGCCAGCAGCGCCAACCTAGCGGGGGGGCGCGAGACCCAGTACTTC. The full variable domain, rest sourced from reference TRBV7-6 and TRBJ2-5, is GAGVSQSPRYKVTKRGQDVALRCDPISGHVSLYWYRQALGQGPEFLTYFNYEAQQDKSGLPNDRFSAERPEGSISTLTIQRTEQRDSAMYRCASSANLAGGRETQYFGPGTRLLVL.